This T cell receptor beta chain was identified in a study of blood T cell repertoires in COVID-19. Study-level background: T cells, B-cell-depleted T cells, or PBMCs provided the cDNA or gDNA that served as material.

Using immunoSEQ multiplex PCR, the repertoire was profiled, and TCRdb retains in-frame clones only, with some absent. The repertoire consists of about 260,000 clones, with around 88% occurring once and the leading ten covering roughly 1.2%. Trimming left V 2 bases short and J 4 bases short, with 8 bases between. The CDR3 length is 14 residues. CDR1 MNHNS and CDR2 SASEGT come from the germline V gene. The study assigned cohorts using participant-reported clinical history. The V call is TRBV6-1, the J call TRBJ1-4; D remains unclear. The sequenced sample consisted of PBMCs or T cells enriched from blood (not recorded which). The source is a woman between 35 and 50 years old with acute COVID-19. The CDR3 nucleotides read TGTGCCAGCAGTGAACCACTACTTAATGAAAAACTGTTTTTT. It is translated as CASSEPLLNEKLFF.